This is a list of T cell receptor beta chains from one sample in a study of T cell responses to AZD1222 COVID-19 vaccine. Profiled with immunoSEQ multiplex PCR; TCRdb holds only in-frame clones, not every one. The sample includes 180,000 or so clones, approximately 93% of them seen just once. The sample was peripheral blood, taken 28 days after the second AZD1222 dose. The receptors were gathered from an adult who received the AZD1222 COVID-19 vaccine. CDR3s include the opening cysteine and the closing phenylalanine or tryptophan. A D gene is named only where the DNA matches it firmly. Clone size, where shown, is once, few, many, or a class for clones that have expanded.

v_gene: TRBV2
d_gene: TRBD1
j_gene: TRBJ2-7
abundance: .
CDR3nt: TGTGCCAGCAGTGGACAGGGGAGACGCTACGAGCAGTACTTC
CDR3aa: CASSGQGRRYEQYF

v_gene: TRBV5-4
d_gene: TRBD1
j_gene: TRBJ1-2
abundance: .
CDR3nt: TGTGCCAGCAGCTTGGGGGGACAGGGGGCCGACTATGGCTACACCTTC
CDR3aa: CASSLGGQGADYGYTF

v_gene: TRBV6-2/TRBV6-3
d_gene: TRBD1
j_gene: TRBJ1-5
abundance: .
CDR3nt: TGTGCCAGCAGCCCGGGACAGCTAAGTTATAGCAATCAGCCCCAGCATTTT
CDR3aa: CASSPGQLSYSNQPQHF

v_gene: TRBV3-1/TRBV3-2
d_gene: .
j_gene: TRBJ1-1
abundance: .
CDR3nt: TGTGCCAGCAGCCAGGACTGGAACACTGAAGCTTTCTTT
CDR3aa: CASSQDWNTEAFF

v_gene: TRBV19
d_gene: TRBD1
j_gene: TRBJ1-2
abundance: once
CDR3nt: TGTGCCAGTAGTATAGACCGACAGGGGGGCGGCTACACCTTC
CDR3aa: CASSIDRQGGGYTF

v_gene: TRBV15
d_gene: TRBD1
j_gene: TRBJ1-1
abundance: .
CDR3nt: TGTGCCACCAGCAGACCGCGGACAGGGAACACTGAAGCTTTCTTT
CDR3aa: CATSRPRTGNTEAFF

v_gene: TRBV2
d_gene: TRBD1
j_gene: TRBJ2-7
abundance: .
CDR3nt: TGTGCCAGCCGTCCGGGGACAGGGGCTTACGAGCAGTACTTC
CDR3aa: CASRPGTGAYEQYF

v_gene: TRBV19
d_gene: .
j_gene: TRBJ1-5
abundance: .
CDR3nt: TGTGCCAGTAGTATACGCGGTAGCAATCAGCCCCAGCATTTT
CDR3aa: CASSIRGSNQPQHF

v_gene: TRBV6-1
d_gene: TRBD2
j_gene: TRBJ2-1
abundance: once
CDR3nt: TGTGCCAGCAGTGAAGCGGGCGGGAGGGCCGGCAATGAGCAGTTCTTC
CDR3aa: CASSEAGGRAGNEQFF

v_gene: TRBV7-9
d_gene: TRBD2
j_gene: TRBJ2-7
abundance: .
CDR3nt: TGTGCCAGCAGCCCACGGGGGGGCGTTCTGTCGTACGAGCAGTACTTC
CDR3aa: CASSPRGGVLSYEQYF

v_gene: TRBV27
d_gene: .
j_gene: TRBJ1-3
abundance: .
CDR3nt: TGTGCCAGCAGCCGGCAGGGACGGCCCGGCTCTGGAAACACCATATATTTT
CDR3aa: CASSRQGRPGSGNTIYF

v_gene: TRBV29-1
d_gene: .
j_gene: TRBJ2-3
abundance: .
CDR3nt: TGCAGCGTCTCCGTTGGGACAGATACGCAGTATTTT
CDR3aa: CSVSVGTDTQYF

v_gene: TRBV2
d_gene: .
j_gene: TRBJ2-5
abundance: .
CDR3nt: TGTGCCAGCAGTGAAGATCGGGGGCGGGAGACCCAGTACTTC
CDR3aa: CASSEDRGRETQYF

v_gene: TRBV27
d_gene: .
j_gene: TRBJ2-2
abundance: .
CDR3nt: TGTGCCAGCAGTTTTTATGACTCGGGGAAGCTGTTTTTT
CDR3aa: CASSFYDSGKLFF

v_gene: TRBV2
d_gene: TRBD2
j_gene: TRBJ2-2
abundance: few
CDR3nt: TGTGCCAGCAGTGGGGCTAGCGGCCTGGGGGAGCTGTTTTTT
CDR3aa: CASSGASGLGELFF

v_gene: TRBV15
d_gene: TRBD1
j_gene: TRBJ1-1
abundance: .
CDR3nt: TGTGCCACCAGCAGGACAGGGAAGGGCACTGAAGCTTTCTTT
CDR3aa: CATSRTGKGTEAFF

v_gene: TRBV15
d_gene: .
j_gene: TRBJ1-2
abundance: .
CDR3nt: TGTGCCACCAGCAGAGAGGGGGGAGGCTATGGCTACACCTTC
CDR3aa: CATSREGGGYGYTF

v_gene: TRBV7-2
d_gene: TRBD1
j_gene: TRBJ1-6
abundance: few
CDR3nt: TGTGCCAGCAGCTTAGGGTCCGGGACAGAGAATTCACCCCTCCACTTT
CDR3aa: CASSLGSGTENSPLHF

v_gene: TRBV19
d_gene: .
j_gene: TRBJ2-1
abundance: few
CDR3nt: TGTGCCAGTAGTCCCCGACGACAGACCTACAATGAGCAGTTCTTC
CDR3aa: CASSPRRQTYNEQFF

v_gene: TRBV18
d_gene: TRBD1
j_gene: TRBJ1-5
abundance: .
CDR3nt: TGTGCCAGCTCACCTCGACAGGGGGACAATCAGCCCCAGCATTTT
CDR3aa: CASSPRQGDNQPQHF

v_gene: TRBV3-1/TRBV3-2
d_gene: TRBD1
j_gene: TRBJ1-2
abundance: few
CDR3nt: TGTGCCAGCAGCTTAGGGACAGTCTATGGCTACACCTTC
CDR3aa: CASSLGTVYGYTF

v_gene: TRBV7-9
d_gene: .
j_gene: TRBJ1-2
abundance: few
CDR3nt: TGTGCCAGCAGCCGAGGGCCCTGGGGGGGCTACACCTTC
CDR3aa: CASSRGPWGGYTF

v_gene: TRBV6-5
d_gene: .
j_gene: TRBJ2-5
abundance: .
CDR3nt: TGTGCCAGCAGTTACGTGCTAGCCCAACTAGGGGGGACCCAGTACTTC
CDR3aa: CASSYVLAQLGGTQYF

v_gene: TRBV6-5
d_gene: .
j_gene: TRBJ1-4
abundance: .
CDR3nt: TGTGCCAGCAGCGACGACGCTAATGAAAAACTGTTTTTT
CDR3aa: CASSDDANEKLFF

v_gene: TRBV5-6
d_gene: TRBD1
j_gene: TRBJ2-5
abundance: .
CDR3nt: TGTGCCAGCAGTCAACTCGTTCGGGACAGTGCAGAGACCCAGTACTTC
CDR3aa: CASSQLVRDSAETQYF

v_gene: TRBV7-9
d_gene: .
j_gene: TRBJ1-3
abundance: .
CDR3nt: TGTGCCAGCAGGATTACCTCTGGAAACACCATATATTTT
CDR3aa: CASRITSGNTIYF

v_gene: TRBV6-5
d_gene: .
j_gene: TRBJ2-2
abundance: .
CDR3nt: TGTGCCAGCAGTTCAGGGGCTGGATCGGGGGAGCTGTTTTTT
CDR3aa: CASSSGAGSGELFF

v_gene: TRBV6-5
d_gene: .
j_gene: TRBJ1-1
abundance: .
CDR3nt: TGTGCCAGCAGTCGACAGAGAGGCACTGAAGCTTTCTTT
CDR3aa: CASSRQRGTEAFF

v_gene: TRBV9
d_gene: TRBD1
j_gene: TRBJ1-3
abundance: .
CDR3nt: TGTGCCAGCAGCGTAGCTCCCGGACAGGGGGTGGGTGGAAACACCATATATTTT
CDR3aa: CASSVAPGQGVGGNTIYF

v_gene: TRBV5-6
d_gene: .
j_gene: TRBJ1-6
abundance: .
CDR3nt: TGTGCCAGCAGCCGCCCCCTAAAGGGGTTAAATTCACCCCTCCACTTT
CDR3aa: CASSRPLKGLNSPLHF

v_gene: TRBV27
d_gene: .
j_gene: TRBJ2-2
abundance: .
CDR3nt: TGTGCCAGCAGCTTTACAACCGCCGGGGAGCTGTTTTTT
CDR3aa: CASSFTTAGELFF

v_gene: TRBV7-3
d_gene: TRBD2
j_gene: TRBJ2-2
abundance: .
CDR3nt: TGTGCCAGCAGCCCGGCGGGGGCCGGGGAGCTGTTTTTT
CDR3aa: CASSPAGAGELFF

v_gene: TRBV6-5
d_gene: TRBD1
j_gene: TRBJ2-7
abundance: .
CDR3nt: TGTGCCAGCACCTGGACAGGGAACTACGAGCAGTACTTC
CDR3aa: CASTWTGNYEQYF

v_gene: TRBV29-1
d_gene: .
j_gene: TRBJ1-1
abundance: .
CDR3nt: TGCAGCGTTGTCGGCAGCCAGAACACTGAAGCTTTCTTT
CDR3aa: CSVVGSQNTEAFF

v_gene: TRBV27
d_gene: .
j_gene: TRBJ1-1
abundance: .
CDR3nt: TGTGCCAGCAGTTTATTGGGTGTGAACACTGAAGCTTTCTTT
CDR3aa: CASSLLGVNTEAFF

v_gene: TRBV2
d_gene: .
j_gene: TRBJ2-5
abundance: once
CDR3nt: TGTGCCAGCACCGGACTAAGCCAAGAGACCCAGTACTTC
CDR3aa: CASTGLSQETQYF

v_gene: TRBV5-5
d_gene: TRBD1
j_gene: TRBJ1-1
abundance: .
CDR3nt: TGTGCCAGCAGCGTCGGACAGGGGAACACTGAAGCTTTCTTT
CDR3aa: CASSVGQGNTEAFF

v_gene: TRBV7-2
d_gene: .
j_gene: TRBJ2-7
abundance: .
CDR3nt: TGTGCCAGCAGCTCTACCAGGATCGAGCAGTACTTC
CDR3aa: CASSSTRIEQYF

v_gene: TRBV19
d_gene: TRBD1
j_gene: TRBJ1-1
abundance: .
CDR3nt: TGTGCCAGTAGCCGCTCCCGGGACAGTAGAAACACTGAAGCTTTCTTT
CDR3aa: CASSRSRDSRNTEAFF

v_gene: TRBV11-2
d_gene: .
j_gene: TRBJ1-1
abundance: .
CDR3nt: TGTGCCAGCAGCTTAGCACGGGACACTGAAGCTTTCTTT
CDR3aa: CASSLARDTEAFF

v_gene: TRBV5-1
d_gene: TRBD2
j_gene: TRBJ2-3
abundance: .
CDR3nt: TGCGCCAGCAGGCAGACTAGCGGGTCCTACCGGCCGCAGTATTTT
CDR3aa: CASRQTSGSYRPQYF

v_gene: TRBV14
d_gene: .
j_gene: TRBJ1-6
abundance: .
CDR3nt: TGTGCCAGCAGCCAAGTTGGAGGGGGAAATAATTCACCCCTCCACTTT
CDR3aa: CASSQVGGGNNSPLHF

v_gene: TRBV19
d_gene: TRBD1
j_gene: TRBJ1-4
abundance: .
CDR3nt: TGTGCCAGTAGCTTATCCGGGACAGGTCGGGAAAAACTGTTTTTT
CDR3aa: CASSLSGTGREKLFF

v_gene: TRBV7-9
d_gene: .
j_gene: TRBJ1-4
abundance: .
CDR3nt: TGTGCCAGCAGCTTAGATGACGGAGTTTATGAAAAACTGTTTTTT
CDR3aa: CASSLDDGVYEKLFF

v_gene: TRBV10-1
d_gene: .
j_gene: TRBJ2-1
abundance: .
CDR3nt: TGCGCCAGCAGTGACGGCGGGACAGCCTACAATGAGCAGTTCTTC
CDR3aa: CASSDGGTAYNEQFF